These 12 T cell receptor beta chains originate from one sample sequenced in a study of control samples from healthy donors and cancer patients (dated by TCRdb to the early 2020s). The method behind the library was the immunoSEQ multiplex PCR assay. The table was pulled from immuneACCESS by TCRdb, which kept in-frame rearrangements only. Such tables lose some clones; where checked, under half of the loss comes from unresolved V genes, and the rest has no known cause. In all, the sample holds about 100,000 clones, and roughly four fifths of those were seen once. 6.5% of the sample comes from the top ten. What was sequenced was blood. The receptors were gathered from a man between 18 and 35 years old in good health.

This chain links TRBV6-5 with TRBJ2-7; 11 bases align to TRBD2. Germline values: CDR1 MNHEY, CDR2 SVGAGI. CDR3 length: 15 amino acids. The ends lost 7 bases at V and 2 bases at J; junction bases unmatched: 7. The CDR3 spells CASILAGGGAYEQYV. In DNA, the CDR3 is TGTGCCAGCATCTTAGCGGGGGGGGGTGCCTACGAGCAGTACGTC.

The chain recombines TRBV5-1 with TRBJ1-4; possible D gene TRBD1, 6 bases. The CDR3 extends over 16 amino acids. V was pared by 4 bases and J by 0 bases, with 13 bases between. CDR1 SGHRS and CDR2 YFSETQ come from the germline V gene. The CDR3 protein is CASSRTATTTNEKLFF. CDR3 nucleotides: TGCGCCAGCAGCAGGACAGCTACCACAACTAATGAAAAACTGTTTTTT.

Note on this clone: Other DNA sequences in the same sample also yield this CDR3. The chain employs TRBV18 and TRBJ1-1; no reliable D call. Trimming cost V 6 bases and J 2 bases, with 7 bases left between them. This CDR3 comprises 12 residues. The germline V gene encodes CDR1 KGHSH and CDR2 LQKENI. CDR3 nucleotide sequence: TGTGCCAGCTCTCGGGCAAACACTGAAGCTTTCTTT. Its protein is CASSRANTEAFF.

The chain uses TRBV7-8 and TRBJ2-3, with 10 bases lining up with TRBD2. Germline CDR1 reads SGHVS; CDR2 reads FQNEAQ. Germline trimming cut 5 bases from V and 2 bases from J; bases unmatched to any gene: 10. The CDR3 is 17 amino acids. In nucleotides, the CDR3 is TGTGCCAGCAGCCCCCCGGATAGCGGGGGGTCCACAGATACGCAGTATTTT. Its protein is CASSPPDSGGSTDTQYF.

This rearrangement joins TRBV12-3 or TRBV12-4 to TRBJ2-2; no clear D gene. The CDR3 has 13 amino acids. V lost 5 bases, J lost 6 bases, and 10 bases lay in between. The CDR3 protein is CASSHSSAGELFF. CDR3 DNA sequence: TGTGCCAGCAGTCACAGTTCCGCCGGGGAGCTGTTTTTT.

The CDR3, as DNA: TGCGCCAGCAGCAATCCAGCTAGCACAGATACGCAGTATTTT. It is translated as CASSNPASTDTQYF. This chain connects TRBV5-1 to TRBJ2-3; D remains unclear. The CDR3 runs to 14 residues. V shed 4 bases and J shed 0 bases, with 9 bases lying between them. CDR1 is SGHRS and CDR2 is YFSETQ in the germline V gene.

This clone showed up just once. This chain uses TRBV19 with TRBJ2-3, with 7 bases lining up with TRBD1. CDR3 length equals 14 residues. The V segment lost 5 bases and the J segment 5 bases; nucleotides outside the gene matches: 7. Germline CDR1 reads LNHDA; CDR2 reads SQIVND (reference sequence). Here the CDR3 reads CASSARGLGDTQYF. The CDR3 DNA is TGTGCCAGTAGTGCCAGGGGGTTGGGAGATACGCAGTATTTT.

The chain links TRBV5-1 to TRBJ1-3; D call uncertain. Trimming removed 4 bases from V and 3 bases from J, with 8 bases in between. This CDR3 is 13 amino acids long. The germline V gene encodes CDR1 SGHRS and CDR2 YFSETQ. CDR3 sequence: CASSPGDGNTIYF. The CDR3 DNA sequence: TGCGCCAGCAGCCCCGGCGATGGAAACACCATATATTTT.

The chain recombines TRBV15 with TRBJ1-4; 10 bases line up with TRBD1. The germline gives CDR1 LNHNV, CDR2 YYDKDF (reference sequence). The CDR3 contains 15 residues. V gave up 3 bases and J gave up 7 bases; unmatched junction bases: 5. The CDR3 nucleotides are TGTGCCACCAGCAGTTTTGACAGGGGGCTTGAAAAACTGTTTTTT. Its protein product is CATSSFDRGLEKLFF.

The rearrangement links TRBV7-8 to TRBJ1-1, with TRBD1 identical over 9 bases. CDR1 and CDR2 (germline): SGHVS, FQNEAQ. The CDR3 contains 18 residues. V lost 2 bases to trimming and J lost 0 bases; unmatched junction nucleotides: 10. The CDR3 bases are TGTGCCAGCAGCTTAATCAACAGGGGGCCTCCTATGAACACTGAAGCTTTCTTT. Protein: CASSLINRGPPMNTEAFF.

This clone was counted a single time. The rearrangement links TRBV2 to TRBJ1-5; 8 positions match TRBD1. From germline, CDR1 is SNHLY and CDR2 FYNNEI. V dropped 3 bases and J dropped 3; count of bases not matched to a gene: 13. This CDR3 is built from 18 residues. The CDR3 sequence: CASSDGQGGERINQPQHF. In nucleotides, the CDR3 is TGTGCCAGCAGTGATGGACAGGGAGGGGAGCGGATCAATCAGCCCCAGCATTTT.

There are a few counts of this clone. The chain combines TRBV6-5 with TRBJ2-2; D is unresolved. The germline V and J ends were trimmed by 0 bases and 7 bases, with 12 bases remaining between them. Germline V lookup: CDR1 MNHEY, CDR2 SVGAGI. The CDR3 covers 15 residues. CDR3 in DNA: TGTGCCAGCAGTTACTCGGTCTTGGGCGGCGGGGAGCTGTTTTTT. Translating it yields CASSYSVLGGGELFF.